The next 16 T cell receptor beta chains were all read from a single sample in a study of OX40 agonist ivuxolimab in advanced cancers. The table came from immunoSEQ multiplex PCR; TCRdb's copy has only in-frame clones and leaves some out. The data show about 76,000 clones, with nearly 85% seen just once and around 7.2% held by the top ten. The sample was CD4+ or CD8+ T cells sorted from blood, taken in a trial of the OX40 agonist ivuxolimab. The receptors come from an adult with an advanced solid tumor such as melanoma, head and neck, liver or kidney cancer.

The chain employs TRBV2 and TRBJ1-1; D might be TRBD1 (5 bases). The V gene's germline CDR1 is SNHLY and CDR2 FYNNEI. The CDR3 has 15 amino acids. Trimming removed 4 bases from V and 1 base from J, with 13 bases in between. DNA for the CDR3: TGTGCCAGCAGTGTGAGCGGGCAGGGGAACACTGAAGCTTTCTTT. This gives the protein CASSVSGQGNTEAFF.

This clone has only a few counts. The rearrangement links TRBV9 to TRBJ2-3; 12 positions agree with TRBD2. The CDR3 totals 18 residues. Germline CDR1 is SGDLS and CDR2 is YYNGEE. V gave up 0 bases and J gave up 9 bases; unmatched junction bases: 14. CDR3: CASSVAPTSGGLQWTQYF. The CDR3 DNA is TGTGCCAGCAGCGTAGCACCCACTAGCGGGGGGCTCCAGTGGACGCAGTATTTT.

This sequence joins TRBV19 and TRBJ2-5, with 12 positions matching TRBD2. The CDR3 totals 18 residues. Germline lookup yields CDR1 LNHDA and CDR2 SQIVND (reference sequence). Trimming took 0 bases from V and 1 from J; bases not matched to a gene: 6. CDR3 DNA sequence: TGTGCCAGTAGTATAGACGGAACTAGCGGGAGGTTCCAAGAGACCCAGTACTTC. It encodes CASSIDGTSGRFQETQYF. Drawing the rest from reference TRBV19 and TRBJ2-5, the complete variable domain is DGGITQSPKYLFRKEGQNVTLSCEQNLNHDAMYWYRQDPGQGLRLIYYSQIVNDFQKGDIAEGYSVSREKKESFPLTVTSAQKNPTAFYLCASSIDGTSGRFQETQYFGPGTRLLVL.

This sequence joins TRBV5-4 and TRBJ2-5; 13 nucleotides agree with TRBD2. Germline V CDR1 and CDR2: SGHNT, YYREEE (reference sequence). Trimming removed 4 bases from V and 5 bases from J; junction bases left unmatched: 14. This CDR3 comprises 18 residues. In DNA form, the CDR3 reads TGTGCCAGCAGCGTAGGGACTAGCGGGGCGCTTAGCGGGGAGACCCAGTACTTC. As protein: CASSVGTSGALSGETQYF. The full variable domain, in which reference TRBV5-4 and TRBJ2-5 provide the parts outside the CDR3, is ETGVTQSPTHLIKTRGQQVTLRCSSQSGHNTVSWYQQALGQGPQFIFQYYREEENGRGNFPPRFSGLQFPNYSSELNVNALELDDSALYLCASSVGTSGALSGETQYFGPGTRLLVL.

V is TRBV4-2 and J is TRBJ1-4, with 7 bases lining up with TRBD1. Germline CDR1 reads LGHNA; CDR2 reads YNFKEQ. The CDR3 totals 15 residues. Trimming at V came to 0 bases and at J to 7 bases, leaving 5 bases not matched to a gene. The CDR3 loop reads CASSQDGQGVEKLFF. As DNA, the CDR3 is TGTGCCAGCAGCCAAGATGGGCAGGGGGTTGAAAAACTGTTTTTT.

The chain joins TRBV5-6 to TRBJ2-1; TRBD2 aligns across 7 bases. Trimming removed 1 base from V and 14 bases from J; junction bases left unmatched: 18. This CDR3 region has 16 residues. Germline lookup yields CDR1 SGHDT and CDR2 YYEEEE. CDR3 region: CASSLRVGREFREKFF. The CDR3 DNA is TGTGCCAGCAGCTTGAGGGTGGGGCGGGAGTTCAGGGAAAAGTTCTTC.

The chain carries TRBV5-1 and TRBJ1-1; D is ambiguous. The length of the CDR3 is 14 residues. Germline CDR1 is SGHRS and CDR2 is YFSETQ. V was trimmed by 4 bases and J by 1 base, leaving 11 bases between them. The DNA of the CDR3 is TGCGCCAGCAGCGTCCAACGGGGGAACACTGAAGCTTTCTTT. This gives the protein CASSVQRGNTEAFF. Full variable domain (missing parts from reference TRBV5-1 and TRBJ1-1): KAGVTQTPRYLIKTRGQQVTLSCSPISGHRSVSWYQQTPGQGLQFLFEYFSETQRNKGNFPGRFSGRQFSNSRSEMNVSTLELGDSALYLCASSVQRGNTEAFFGQGTRLTVV.

The chain has TRBV7-2 and TRBJ2-3; weak D call: TRBD2 (5 bases). CDR1 is SGHTA, CDR2 FQGNSA, per germline. V was pared by 5 bases and J by 6 bases, with 15 bases between. This CDR3 region has 14 residues. CDR3 in DNA: TGTGCCAGCAGCGGACGTCGAGGGAGCGATACGCAGTATTTT. Encoded protein: CASSGRRGSDTQYF.

This clone was seen a handful of times. The rearrangement uses TRBV2 and TRBJ1-1; a possible D gene is TRBD1 (5 bases). Trimming removed 6 bases from V and 0 bases from J, with 11 bases in between. Germline V lookup: CDR1 SNHLY, CDR2 FYNNEI. CDR3 length: 14 residues. CDR3 loop: CASREGRLNTEAFF. DNA for the CDR3: TGTGCCAGCAGGGAGGGACGACTGAACACTGAAGCTTTCTTT.

The rearrangement joins TRBV7-2 to TRBJ2-5, with no clear D. The CDR3 runs 13 residues. The V gene lost 3 bases and the J gene lost 4 bases, with 9 bases spanning the gap. CDR1 is SGHTA and CDR2 is FQGNSA in the germline V gene. CDR3 region: CASSFGGLETQYF. In DNA, the CDR3 is TGTGCCAGCAGCTTTGGCGGTTTAGAGACCCAGTACTTC.

The CDR3 nucleotides are TGTGCCAGCAGTTTATGGACGAGCGGATCCGGGGAGCTGTTTTTT. Protein product: CASSLWTSGSGELFF. The chain carries TRBV27 and TRBJ2-2; a weak D match, TRBD2 (5 bases). This CDR3 comprises 15 residues. The V end was cut by 1 base, the J end by 6 bases, with 12 bases between. Germline-derived CDR1 and CDR2 are MNHEY and SMNVEV (reference sequence).

The V and J genes are TRBV5-6 and TRBJ2-5; no firm D call. The germline V gene has CDR1 SGHDT and CDR2 YYEEEE. This CDR3 has 14 amino acids. With 0 bases removed from V and 4 bases from J, the gap between germline ends came to 10 bases. CDR3 nucleotide sequence: TGTGCCAGCAGCTTGGTACGGGCCGGAGAGACCCAGTACTTC. Protein product: CASSLVRAGETQYF. The full variable domain, in which reference TRBV5-6 and TRBJ2-5 provide the parts outside the CDR3, is DAGVTQSPTHLIKTRGQQVTLRCSPKSGHDTVSWYQQALGQGPQFIFQYYEEEERQRGNFPDRFSGHQFPNYSSELNVNALLLGDSALYLCASSLVRAGETQYFGPGTRLLVL.

This rearrangement joins TRBV19 to TRBJ1-6; 7 bases fit TRBD1. The CDR3 covers 14 residues. Germline V gives CDR1 LNHDA, CDR2 SQIVND (reference sequence). Trimming at V came to 2 bases and at J to 8 bases, leaving 3 bases not matched to a gene. The CDR3 DNA follows: TGTGCCAGTAGTATAACAGGGGAAGATTCACCCCTCCACTTT. Translated, it gives CASSITGEDSPLHF.

The chain combines TRBV7-3 with TRBJ2-1; D is unresolved. This CDR3 region has 14 residues. Germline CDR1 and CDR2: SGHTA and FQGTGA. Trimming shortened V by 5 bases and J by 4 bases, and 12 bases separated the two germline ends. In DNA, the CDR3 is TGTGCCAGCAGCCTTAGAGACGGATACAATGAGCAGTTCTTC. This encodes CASSLRDGYNEQFF. Full variable domain (outside the CDR3, taken from reference TRBV7-3 and TRBJ2-1): GAGVSQTPSNKVTEKGKYVELRCDPISGHTALYWYRQSLGQGPEFLIYFQGTGAADDSGLPNDRFFAVRPEGSVSTLKIQRTERGDSAVYLCASSLRDGYNEQFFGPGTRLTVL.

The V call is TRBV10-3, the J call TRBJ2-7, with D possibly TRBD1 on 6 matching bases. CDR1 and CDR2 (germline): ENHRY, SYGVKD. V was pared by 3 bases and J by 3 bases, with 15 bases between. This CDR3 spans 15 amino acids. The CDR3 coding sequence is TGTGCCATCAGTGACTTCAGGGGTCCGAACTACGAGCAGTACTTC. Amino acids: CAISDFRGPNYEQYF.

This rearrangement joins TRBV11-3 to TRBJ2-1; D might be TRBD1 (7 bases). Germline V gene lookup returns CDR1 SGHNT and CDR2 YENEEA. The CDR3 has 18 residues. The V end was cut by 4 bases, the J end by 0 bases, with 19 bases between. The CDR3 here is CASSSPGETGSSYNEQFF. CDR3 DNA sequence: TGTGCCAGCAGCTCTCCGGGAGAGACAGGGTCCTCCTACAATGAGCAGTTCTTC. Looking up the rest from reference TRBV11-3 and TRBJ2-1 gives the full variable domain: EAGVVQSPRYKIIEKKQPVAFWCNPISGHNTLYWYLQNLGQGPELLIRYENEEAVDDSQLPKDRFSAERLKGVDSTLKIQPAELGDSAVYLCASSSPGETGSSYNEQFFGPGTRLTVL.